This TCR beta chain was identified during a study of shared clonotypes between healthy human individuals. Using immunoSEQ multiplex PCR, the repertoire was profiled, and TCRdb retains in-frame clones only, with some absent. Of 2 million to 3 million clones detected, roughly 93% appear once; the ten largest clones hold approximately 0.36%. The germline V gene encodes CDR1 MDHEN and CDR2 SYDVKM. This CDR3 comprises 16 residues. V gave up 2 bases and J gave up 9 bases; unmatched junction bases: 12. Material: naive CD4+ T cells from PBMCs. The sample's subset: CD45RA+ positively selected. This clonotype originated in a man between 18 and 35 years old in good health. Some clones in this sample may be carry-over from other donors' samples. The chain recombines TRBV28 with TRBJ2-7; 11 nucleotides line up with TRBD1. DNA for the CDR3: TGTGCCAGCAGTTTAATCGTCGGGACAGGGGGTAAGGGGCAGTACTTC. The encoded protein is CASSLIVGTGGKGQYF.